This T cell receptor beta chain appears in the sequencing data of a study of vaccination and CD4 T cells after COVID-19. The CDR3 contains 11 residues. V gave up 7 bases and J gave up 4 bases; unmatched junction bases: 3. Germline lookup yields CDR1 SQVTM and CDR2 ANQGSEA. With respect to this clonotype: No antigen is known for it.

Sequenced with the Oncomine TCR Beta short-read assay was DNA taken from cultured CD4+ T cells. Genomic DNA was isolated from cultured CD4+ T cells. MiXCR, applied by TCRdb to the PCR reads, yields one record per CDR3 protein. The table records 8,500 to 9,000 distinct CDR3 sequences, 45% to 60% of them present only once. Treatment noted: approximately nine-day PBMC culture with coronavirus spike peptide pools or control peptides (ViraFEST assay). Sequencing was done on a sample of CD4+ T cells from blood, cultured in vitro. The sequence derives from a human donor who had recovered from COVID-19. The chain uses TRBV29-1 and TRBJ2-5; TRBD1 matches 7 bases. In DNA, the CDR3 is TGCAGCGCTCGGACAGGAGAGACCCAGTACTTC. As protein: CSARTGETQYF.